The 8 T cell receptor beta chains below come from one sample, sequenced in a study of blood T cell repertoires in COVID-19. Profiled with immunoSEQ multiplex PCR; TCRdb holds only in-frame clones, not every one. The sample includes around 100,000 clones, roughly nine tenths of them seen just once. The sequenced sample was peripheral blood. All receptors come from a woman aged 80 or older in a cohort sampled during active COVID-19.

J is TRBJ1-1 and V is TRBV29-1, with 7 bases that match TRBD1. V gave up 4 bases and J gave up 5 bases; unmatched junction bases: 10. Germline lookup yields CDR1 SQVTM and CDR2 ANQGSEA. CDR3 size: 14 residues. This CDR3 is CSVGSTGRNTEAFF. Here the CDR3 DNA reads TGCAGCGTTGGTTCGACAGGGCGAAATACTGAAGCTTTCTTT.

The chain couples TRBV7-3 to TRBJ2-2; TRBD1 aligns across 7 bases. Trimming cost V 6 bases and J 1 base; bases outside gene matches: 8. Germline CDR1 is SGHTA and CDR2 is FQGTGA. This CDR3 has 16 amino acids. The CDR3 here is CASRDLNRGNTGELFF. In nucleotides, the CDR3 is TGTGCCAGCAGAGACCTCAACAGGGGGAACACCGGGGAGCTGTTTTTT.

The V gene is TRBV5-1, the J gene TRBJ2-5, with TRBD2 matching 12 bases. This CDR3 has 15 residues. The junction had 6 bases not matched to a gene; V was cut back by 4 bases and J by 5 bases. CDR1 is SGHRS and CDR2 is YFSETQ in the germline V gene. The DNA for the CDR3 is TGCGCCAGCAGCACTAGCGGGGGGCCCTACGAGACCCAGTACTTC. Its translation is CASSTSGGPYETQYF. Complete variable domain (other parts from reference TRBV5-1 and TRBJ2-5): KAGVTQTPRYLIKTRGQQVTLSCSPISGHRSVSWYQQTPGQGLQFLFEYFSETQRNKGNFPGRFSGRQFSNSRSEMNVSTLELGDSALYLCASSTSGGPYETQYFGPGTRLLVL.

This clone was seen only once. The chain carries TRBV15 and TRBJ1-3; 11 nucleotides align to TRBD1. CDR1 and CDR2 from the germline V gene are LNHNV and YYDKDF (reference sequence). V shed 5 bases and J 0 bases; nucleotides not matched to a gene: 12. The CDR3 extends over 19 amino acids. The CDR3 DNA is TGTGCCACCAGCTCTCGGCGGGGGACAGGGGGTTCCTCTGGAAACACCATATATTTT. Protein sequence: CATSSRRGTGGSSGNTIYF.

The chain joins TRBV4-1 to TRBJ2-1; weak D call: TRBD2 (5 bases). V gave up 4 bases and J gave up 8 bases, with 18 bases separating them. CDR1 is MGHRA, CDR2 YSYEKL, per germline. The CDR3 is 15 amino acids. This CDR3 reads CASSLLREGLYEQFF. CDR3 DNA: TGCGCCAGCAGCCTTCTGAGGGAAGGGCTTTATGAGCAGTTCTTC.

The chain couples TRBV2 to TRBJ2-2; 11 nucleotides line up with TRBD2. CDR1 is SNHLY, CDR2 FYNNEI, per germline. J gave up 2 bases and V 2 bases, and 16 bases lay outside the gene matches. The length of the CDR3 is 21 residues. The CDR3 DNA reads TGTGCCAGCAGTGAAAGACAGGTGATACTAGCGGGAGATGGTAACACCGGGGAGCTGTTTTTT. Residues: CASSERQVILAGDGNTGELFF.

The chain couples TRBV24-1 to TRBJ2-5; no clear D gene. The CDR3 is 14 residues long. The V and J ends lost 4 bases and 1 base respectively, with 9 bases between them. Per the germline V gene, CDR1 is KGHDR and CDR2 is SFDVKD. The CDR3 DNA sequence: TGTGCCACCAGTGACGAGACAACCCAAGAGACCCAGTACTTC. Encoded protein: CATSDETTQETQYF.

The chain couples TRBV9 to TRBJ1-1; no clear D gene. Trimming removed 0 bases from V and 0 bases from J, with 9 bases in between. Germline V gene lookup returns CDR1 SGDLS and CDR2 YYNGEE. The length of the CDR3 is 15 residues. The DNA for the CDR3 is TGTGCCAGCAGCGTAGGGTCGGGATTGAACACTGAAGCTTTCTTT. Protein sequence: CASSVGSGLNTEAFF.